The 32 T cell receptor beta chains given below trace back to one sample, sequenced in a study of blood T cells in healthy people across ages. Alongside a J-beta primer mix, a sample-barcoded 5' primer served in a second PCR lasting 7 to 11 cycles. A single record per CDR3 protein comes from TCRdb applying MiXCR to the 5' RACE reads. The data contain about 2 million distinct CDR3 sequences, approximately 50% of them singletons. The sample taken for sequencing was blood. Receptor source: a woman aged 40 to 50 in good health.

The chain is built from TRBV7-6 and TRBJ1-3, with 7 bases that match TRBD1. Germline V gene data show CDR1 as SGHVS and CDR2 as FNYEAQ. The CDR3 length is 16 residues. J lost 0 bases, V lost 1 base, and 3 bases had no gene match. The CDR3 loop reads CASSLGTGDSGNTIYF. As DNA, the CDR3 is TGTGCCAGCAGCTTAGGGACAGGAGACTCTGGAAACACCATATATTTT.

This clonotype showed up just once. V gene TRBV6-2 or TRBV6-3 combines with J gene TRBJ2-7, with D possibly being TRBD1 (5 bases). V lost 6 bases and J 3 bases, leaving 21 bases between the germline ends. This CDR3 contains 16 residues. CDR1 MNHEY and CDR2 SVGEGT come from the germline V gene. Here the CDR3 reads CASSPPRQTKFYEQYF. DNA of the CDR3: TGTGCCAGCAGCCCCCCCCGACAGACCAAGTTCTACGAGCAGTACTTC.

This chain connects TRBV6-5 to TRBJ2-3, with D perhaps matching TRBD2 (6 bases). Between the trimmed V and J ends, which lost 7 bases and 1 base, there was a span of 12 bases. Germline CDR1 and CDR2: MNHEY and SVGAGI. The CDR3 extends over 14 amino acids. CDR3: CASTTTGGTDTQYF. CDR3 nucleotide sequence: TGTGCCAGCACCACTACGGGGGGCACAGATACGCAGTATTTT.

This clonotype was seen only once. The CDR3 loop is CASSVGSFTEAFF. Written as DNA, the CDR3 is TGTGCCAGCAGCGTGGGGAGTTTCACTGAAGCTTTCTTT. The chain is built from TRBV5-4 and TRBJ1-1; D is uncertain. Trimming left V 4 bases short and J 4 bases short, with 11 bases between. CDR1 is SGHNT, CDR2 YYREEE, per germline (reference sequence). The length of the CDR3 is 13 residues. Complete variable domain (other parts from reference TRBV5-4 and TRBJ1-1): ETGVTQSPTHLIKTRGQQVTLRCSSQSGHNTVSWYQQALGQGPQFIFQYYREEENGRGNFPPRFSGLQFPNYSSELNVNALELDDSALYLCASSVGSFTEAFFGQGTRLTVV.

J is TRBJ2-1 and V is TRBV7-2; 8 nucleotides match TRBD2. This CDR3 contains 15 residues. Trimming cost V 1 base and J 9 bases; bases outside gene matches: 8. The germline V gene encodes CDR1 SGHTA and CDR2 FQGNSA. The CDR3 DNA reads TGTGCCAGCAGCTTAGGGGGTAGCGGGGAGAGTGAGCAGTTCTTC. Its translation: CASSLGGSGESEQFF.

This clonotype was observed a single time. This sequence may be a read error, since a much larger clone differs from it by one base. The J gene is TRBJ1-2, the V gene TRBV10-3; no definite D call. The CDR3 has 12 residues. The V and J ends lost 0 bases and 4 bases respectively, with 3 bases between them. The germline V gene has CDR1 ENHRY and CDR2 SYGVKD. The CDR3 protein is CAISESTYGYTF. CDR3 sequence (DNA): TGTGCCATCAGTGAGTCGACCTATGGCTACACCTTC.

The V gene is TRBV7-2, the J gene TRBJ2-3, with a tentative D call TRBD1 (5 bases). This CDR3 is 13 amino acids long. Germline V lookup: CDR1 SGHTA, CDR2 FQGNSA. The V end lost 7 bases, the J end lost 2 bases, and 10 bases lay between the germline ends. The DNA of the CDR3 is TGTGCCAGCACTCTCAGGGTCACAGATACGCAGTATTTT. Protein sequence: CASTLRVTDTQYF.

The chain uses TRBV29-1 and TRBJ2-1, with D tentatively TRBD2 (6 bases). With 7 bases removed from V and 3 bases from J, the gap between germline ends came to 13 bases. This CDR3 region has 13 residues. Germline CDR1 reads SQVTM; CDR2 reads ANQGSEA. For the CDR3, the DNA is TGCAGCGGGGGGACTGGGATCTACAATGAGCAGTTCTTC. Protein product: CSGGTGIYNEQFF.

V is TRBV29-1 and J is TRBJ1-2; D gene uncertain. V was clipped by 2 bases and J by 8 bases, with 9 bases between them. This CDR3 contains 11 residues. Germline CDR1 SQVTM, CDR2 ANQGSEA. The CDR3 nucleotides are TGCAGCGTTGAACAGGTCGGAGGCTACACCTTC. Its protein is CSVEQVGGYTF.

At least ten counts were recorded for this clonotype. The chain couples TRBV6-1 to TRBJ2-5; TRBD2 agrees at 10 bases. CDR1 and CDR2 from the germline V gene are MNHNS and SASEGT. The length of the CDR3 is 18 residues. V dropped 2 bases and J dropped 5; count of bases not matched to a gene: 14. CDR3 sequence: CASSELESGGAVRETQYF. The DNA of the CDR3 is TGTGCCAGCAGTGAATTGGAAAGCGGGGGGGCCGTGAGGGAGACCCAGTACTTC.

This clonotype was observed once. This may be a read error: a much more frequent sequence differs by one nucleotide. The chain employs TRBV7-2 and TRBJ2-1; TRBD2 matches 7 bases. This CDR3 contains 16 residues. Germline assignment: CDR1 SGHTA and CDR2 FQGNSA. This chain's CDR3 is CASSPAGGFSYNERFF. CDR3 in DNA: TGTGCCAGCAGCCCCGCCGGGGGGTTCTCCTACAATGAGCGGTTCTTC. The whole variable domain, filled in from reference TRBV7-2 and TRBJ2-1, reads GAGVSQSPSNKVTEKGKDVELRCDPISGHTALYWYRQSLGQGLEFLIYFQGNSAPDKSGLPSDRFSAERTGGSVSTLTIQRTQQEDSAVYLCASSPAGGFSYNERFFGPGTRLTVL.

This clonotype was seen more than once but under ten times. The V gene is TRBV10-3, the J gene TRBJ2-3; unclear D gene. The CDR3 covers 11 residues. The V and J ends lost 7 bases and 5 bases respectively, with 7 bases between them. Germline V lookup: CDR1 ENHRY, CDR2 SYGVKD. CDR3 sequence: CAIKAGDTQYF. The DNA of the CDR3 is TGTGCCATCAAAGCAGGAGATACGCAGTATTTT.

This clonotype was seen a handful of times. The J gene is TRBJ1-5, the V gene TRBV28; D unclear. This CDR3 spans 12 amino acids. Trimming left V 2 bases short and J 7 bases short, with 6 bases between. The germline CDR1 and CDR2 sequences are MDHEN and SYDVKM. CDR3 sequence: CASSLGRQPQHF. CDR3 bases: TGTGCCAGCAGTTTAGGAAGGCAGCCCCAGCATTTT.

This chain links TRBV5-6 with TRBJ2-5; D possibly matches TRBD1 or TRBD2 (5 bases each). With 6 bases removed from V and 3 bases from J, the gap between germline ends came to 15 bases. Germline assignment: CDR1 SGHDT and CDR2 YYEEEE. The CDR3 has 14 residues. CDR3 nucleotide sequence: TGTGCCAGCACCCCCCTTAGGGGAGAAGAGACCCAGTACTTC. Its protein is CASTPLRGEETQYF.

Only a few counts were recorded for this clonotype. The chain recombines TRBV20-1 with TRBJ2-3, with unresolved D. This CDR3 is built from 13 residues. The V and J ends lost 1 base and 3 bases respectively, with 8 bases between them. In germline, CDR1 is DFQATT, CDR2 SNEGSKA (reference sequence). The chain's CDR3 is CSARGAGTDTQYF. As DNA, the CDR3 is TGCAGTGCTAGAGGAGCCGGTACAGATACGCAGTATTTT.

The chain carries TRBV11-2 and TRBJ1-4; no clear D. The length of the CDR3 is 15 residues. Germline values: CDR1 SGHAT, CDR2 FQNNGV. V was pared by 5 bases and J by 7 bases, with 17 bases between. CDR3: CASSKSTRTGEKLFF. The CDR3 coding sequence is TGTGCCAGCAGCAAATCGACCCGGACGGGTGAAAAACTGTTTTTT.

In this sample, this clonotype turned up a few times. The junction does not match germline at one end; this may be a read error. The V call is TRBV5-1, the J call TRBJ2-3; D perhaps matches TRBD1 (6 bases). CDR3 size: 15 residues. CDR1 is SGHRS and CDR2 is YFSETQ in the germline V gene. CDR3 sequence (DNA): TGTGCCAGCAGTTTTGGGGGCCTCAGCACAGATACGCAGTATTTT. It encodes CASSFGGLSTDTQYF. The full variable domain, its missing parts supplied by reference TRBV5-1 and TRBJ2-3, is KAGVTQTPRYLIKTRGQQVTLSCSPISGHRSVSWYQQTPGQGLQFLFEYFSETQRNKGNFPGRFSGRQFSNSRSEMNVSTLELGDSALYLCASSFGGLSTDTQYFGPGTRLTVL.

J is TRBJ1-4 and V is TRBV5-5, with D possibly being TRBD1 (6 bases). The V end lost 3 bases, the J end lost 6 bases, and 12 bases lay between the germline ends. There are 14 residues in the CDR3. Germline V CDR1 and CDR2: SGHKS, YYEKEE (reference sequence). The CDR3 DNA sequence: TGTGCCAGCAGCTCAGGGGCGGTAGATGAAAAACTGTTTTTT. Translating it yields CASSSGAVDEKLFF.

The chain joins TRBV4-3 to TRBJ1-2; D remains ambiguous. The CDR3 loop spans 14 amino acids. From germline, CDR1 is LGHNA and CDR2 YSLEER. Trimming removed 0 bases from V and 2 bases from J, with 7 bases in between. The CDR3 DNA reads as TGCGCCAGCAGCCAAGACCGGGAAAACTATGGCTACACCTTC. This translates into CASSQDRENYGYTF.

V and J are TRBV6-5 and TRBJ1-5, with 7 bases aligning to TRBD1. CDR3 length: 15 residues. Trimming at V came to 4 bases and at J to 5 bases, leaving 8 bases not matched to a gene. Germline V gene lookup returns CDR1 MNHEY and CDR2 SVGAGI. The CDR3 reads CASSSQGQADQPQHF. The CDR3 nucleotides are TGTGCCAGCAGTTCCCAAGGACAGGCAGATCAGCCCCAGCATTTT.

CDR3 amino acids: CSARSSSGGARGANVLTF. The CDR3 DNA reads TGCAGTGCTAGATCCTCTAGCGGGGGGGCCCGGGGGGCCAACGTCCTGACTTTC. The J gene is TRBJ2-6, the V gene TRBV20-1; 12 nucleotides agree with TRBD2. Germline V gene lookup returns CDR1 DFQATT and CDR2 SNEGSKA (reference sequence). The CDR3 is 18 residues long. J gave up 4 bases and V 2 bases, and 9 bases lay outside the gene matches.

The J gene is TRBJ2-7, the V gene TRBV6-6, with a tentative D call TRBD2 (6 bases). Per the germline V gene, CDR1 is MNHNY and CDR2 is SVGAGI (reference sequence). V lost 0 bases and J 3 bases, leaving 12 bases between the germline ends. CDR3 length equals 15 residues. CDR3 coding DNA: TGTGCCAGCAGTTACTCGAGGCAGCGGGTCTACGAGCAGTACTTC. Translating it yields CASSYSRQRVYEQYF.

The rearrangement joins TRBV6-2 or TRBV6-3 to TRBJ1-6, with D hard to call. Trimming cost V 2 bases and J 7 bases, with 6 bases left between them. CDR1 MNHEY and CDR2 SVGEGT come from the germline V gene. The CDR3 runs 13 residues. The CDR3 loop reads CASSYLDNSPLHF. The CDR3 coding sequence is TGTGCCAGCAGTTACCTCGACAATTCACCCCTCCACTTT.

The V gene is TRBV18, the J gene TRBJ2-5; 15 bases align to TRBD2. There are 16 residues in the CDR3. Germline CDR1 reads KGHSH; CDR2 reads LQKENI. Trimming removed 3 bases from V and 11 bases from J; junction bases left unmatched: 10. DNA for the CDR3: TGTGCCAGCTCACCGCCGACGGGACTAGCGGGGGGCCATCAGTACTTC. Protein: CASSPPTGLAGGHQYF.

The chain recombines TRBV20-1 with TRBJ2-7; D is undetermined. V was clipped by 3 bases and J by 3 bases, with 9 bases between them. This CDR3 comprises 12 residues. The germline V gene has CDR1 DFQATT and CDR2 SNEGSKA (reference sequence). The CDR3 DNA sequence: TGCAGTGCTAGGGACCTTTTCTACGAGCAGTACTTC. Protein product: CSARDLFYEQYF.

The rearrangement links TRBV27 to TRBJ2-1, with D possibly being TRBD2 (7 bases). V was cut by 6 bases and J by 12 bases, with 12 bases left in between. The germline V gene encodes CDR1 MNHEY and CDR2 SMNVEV (reference sequence). This CDR3 has 11 amino acids. CDR3 region: CASSDGGPQFF. As DNA, the CDR3 is TGTGCCAGCAGCGACGGGGGGCCGCAGTTCTTC.

This chain connects TRBV4-2 to TRBJ2-5, with D possibly being TRBD1 (5 bases). V lost 0 bases and J lost 1, with 18 bases in between. Per germline, CDR1 LGHNA and CDR2 YNFKEQ. CDR3 size: 18 residues. CDR3: CASSQESTGWGRQETQYF. The CDR3 bases are TGTGCCAGCAGCCAAGAAAGTACCGGGTGGGGCCGCCAAGAGACCCAGTACTTC.

The chain carries TRBV7-2 and TRBJ1-6; no reliable D call. Trimming removed 5 bases from V and 5 bases from J, with 13 bases in between. The CDR3 runs 15 residues. CDR1 and CDR2 (germline): SGHTA, FQGNSA. This chain's CDR3 is CASSPMLGNNSPLHF. CDR3 DNA sequence: TGTGCCAGCAGCCCGATGTTGGGGAATAATTCACCCCTCCACTTT.

The V call is TRBV7-9, the J call TRBJ2-5; no definite D call. There are 14 residues in the CDR3. Germline loops: CDR1 SEHNR, CDR2 FQNEAQ (reference sequence). Trimming left V 0 bases short and J 7 bases short, with 12 bases between. CDR3 sequence: CASSLAKVVGTQYF. CDR3 DNA: TGTGCCAGCAGCTTAGCAAAAGTAGTCGGGACCCAGTACTTC.

This clonotype has just a few counts. The CDR3, as DNA: TGCGCCAGCAGCTCCTCGACAGGGTACGAGCAGTACTTC. Encoded protein: CASSSSTGYEQYF. The chain carries TRBV5-1 and TRBJ2-7; 7 bases map to TRBD1. V trimming: 3 bases; J trimming: 4 bases; junction bases outside the gene matches: 4. Per germline, CDR1 SGHRS and CDR2 YFSETQ. The length of the CDR3 is 13 residues.

V usage is TRBV27 and J usage is TRBJ2-3; possible D gene TRBD2, 6 bases. The V and J ends lost 6 bases and 4 bases respectively, with 17 bases between them. The CDR3 consists of 15 residues. The germline V gene encodes CDR1 MNHEY and CDR2 SMNVEV (reference sequence). The CDR3 is CASRTGLTVPDTQYF. The CDR3 DNA is TGTGCCAGCAGGACGGGACTGACGGTCCCAGATACGCAGTATTTT.

This sequence joins TRBV6-1 and TRBJ1-1; 7 nucleotides agree with TRBD1. Germline CDR1 MNHNS, CDR2 SASEGT. The CDR3 covers 14 residues. V trimming: 6 bases; J trimming: 2 bases; junction bases outside the gene matches: 6. The DNA of the CDR3 is TGTGCCAGCAGGTGGGACAGTTCAAACACTGAAGCTTTCTTT. Amino acid sequence: CASRWDSSNTEAFF.